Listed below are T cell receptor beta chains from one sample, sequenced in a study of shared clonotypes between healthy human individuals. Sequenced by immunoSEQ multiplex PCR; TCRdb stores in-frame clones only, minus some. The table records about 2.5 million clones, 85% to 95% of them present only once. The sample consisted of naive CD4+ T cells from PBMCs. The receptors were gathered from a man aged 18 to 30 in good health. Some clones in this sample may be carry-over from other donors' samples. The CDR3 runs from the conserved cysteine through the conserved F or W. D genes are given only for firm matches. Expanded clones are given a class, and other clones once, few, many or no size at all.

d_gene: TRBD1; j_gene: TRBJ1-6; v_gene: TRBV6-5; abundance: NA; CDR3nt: TGTGCCAGCAATATTCAGGGGGTGGGGTCACCCCTCCACTTT; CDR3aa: CASNIQGVGSPLHF
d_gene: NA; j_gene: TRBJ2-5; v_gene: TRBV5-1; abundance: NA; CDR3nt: TGCGCCAGCAGCCTAAGGGGTCAAGAGACCCAGTACTTC; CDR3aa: CASSLRGQETQYF
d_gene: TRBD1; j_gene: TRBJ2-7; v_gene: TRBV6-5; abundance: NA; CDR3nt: TGTGCCAGGCTAGGGGGCGAGTTCTACGAGCAGTACTTC; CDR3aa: CARLGGEFYEQYF
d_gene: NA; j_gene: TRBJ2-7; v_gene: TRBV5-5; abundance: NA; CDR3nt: TGTGCCAGCAATCCGGGGACCGTCTCCTACGAGCAGTACTTC; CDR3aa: CASNPGTVSYEQYF
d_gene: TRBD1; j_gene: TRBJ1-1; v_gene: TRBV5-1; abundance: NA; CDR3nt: TGCGCCAGCAGCGCACGAAGGACAGGGGGGCCCCAGGGAAGCACTGAAGCTTTCTTT; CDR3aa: CASSARRTGGPQGSTEAFF
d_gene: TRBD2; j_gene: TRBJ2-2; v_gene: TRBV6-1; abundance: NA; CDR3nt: TGTGCCAGCAGAGTACTAGCGGGATTCACCGGGGAGCTGTTTTTT; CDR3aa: CASRVLAGFTGELFF
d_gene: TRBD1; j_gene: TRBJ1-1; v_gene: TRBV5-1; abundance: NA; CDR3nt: TGCGCCAGCGGGGGACAGGGAGTAGGCACTGAAGCTTTCTTT; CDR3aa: CASGGQGVGTEAFF
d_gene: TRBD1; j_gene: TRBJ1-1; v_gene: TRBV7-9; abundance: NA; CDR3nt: TGTGCCAGCAGCTCACAGGGGCGTCACACTGAAGCTTTCTTT; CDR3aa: CASSSQGRHTEAFF
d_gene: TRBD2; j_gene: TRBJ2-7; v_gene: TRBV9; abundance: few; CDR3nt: TGTGCCAGCAGCGTAGGCGCGGGAGCCTACGAGCAGTACTTC; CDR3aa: CASSVGAGAYEQYF
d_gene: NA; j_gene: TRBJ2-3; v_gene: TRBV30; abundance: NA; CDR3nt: TGTGCCTGGAGTCTGGGACTGGCGACCACAGATACGCAGTATTTT; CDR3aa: CAWSLGLATTDTQYF
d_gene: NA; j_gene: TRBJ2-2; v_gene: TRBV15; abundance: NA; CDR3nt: TGTGCCACCAGCAGAGATGGGACAAGGGACACCGGGGAGCTGTTTTTT; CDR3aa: CATSRDGTRDTGELFF
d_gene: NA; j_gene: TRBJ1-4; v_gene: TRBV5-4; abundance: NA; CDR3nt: TGTGCCAGCAGTGCAGCGACTAATGAAAAACTGTTTTTT; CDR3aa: CASSAATNEKLFF
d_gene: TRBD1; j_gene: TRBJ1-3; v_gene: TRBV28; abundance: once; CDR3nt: TGTGCCAGCAGTTTACCCCTCGGAGGGGGCCGAAACACCATATATTTT; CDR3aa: CASSLPLGGGRNTIYF
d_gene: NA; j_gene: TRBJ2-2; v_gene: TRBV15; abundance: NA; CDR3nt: TGTGCCACCAGCAGAGGTCCGGCCGGCACCGGGGAGCTGTTTTTT; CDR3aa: CATSRGPAGTGELFF
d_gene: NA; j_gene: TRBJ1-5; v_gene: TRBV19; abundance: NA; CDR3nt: TGTGCCAGTAGTGCAGGGATTCGCAATCAGCCCCAGCATTTT; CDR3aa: CASSAGIRNQPQHF
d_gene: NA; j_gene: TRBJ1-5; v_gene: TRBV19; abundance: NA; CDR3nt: TGTGCCAGTAGTAACAGGGTCCAGCCCCAGCATTTT; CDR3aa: CASSNRVQPQHF
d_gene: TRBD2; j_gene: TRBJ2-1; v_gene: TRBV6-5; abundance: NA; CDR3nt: TGTGCCAGCAGTTACAGACTAGCGGGAGACAATGAGCAGTTCTTC; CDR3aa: CASSYRLAGDNEQFF
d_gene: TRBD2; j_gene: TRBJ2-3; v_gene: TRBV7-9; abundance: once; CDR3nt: TGTGCCAGCAGCTTGGCGGCGGGAGCGTCAGATACGCAGTATTTT; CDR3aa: CASSLAAGASDTQYF
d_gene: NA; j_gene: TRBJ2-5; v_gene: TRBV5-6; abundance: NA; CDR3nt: TGTGCCAGCAGTCAGGATACAGGGAGTAAGGAGACCCAGTACTTC; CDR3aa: CASSQDTGSKETQYF
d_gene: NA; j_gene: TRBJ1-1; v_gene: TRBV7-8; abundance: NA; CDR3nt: TGTGCCAGCAGCTTCCGGAGCTCGAACACTGAAGCTTTCTTT; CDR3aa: CASSFRSSNTEAFF
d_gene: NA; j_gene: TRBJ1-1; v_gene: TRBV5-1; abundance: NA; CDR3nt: TGCGCCAGCAGCTTGGACACCATGAACACTGAAGCTTTCTTT; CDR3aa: CASSLDTMNTEAFF
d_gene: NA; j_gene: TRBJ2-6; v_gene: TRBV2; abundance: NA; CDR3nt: TGTGCCAGCGTCCGGGACAACCCTGGGGCCAACGTCCTGACTTTC; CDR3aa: CASVRDNPGANVLTF
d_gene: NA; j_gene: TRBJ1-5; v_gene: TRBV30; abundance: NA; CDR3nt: TGTGCCTGGAGTGTCGTGGGGCTCGCGCCCCAGCATTTT; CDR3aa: CAWSVVGLAPQHF
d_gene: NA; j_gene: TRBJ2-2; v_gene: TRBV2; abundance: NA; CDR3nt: TGTGCCAGCTCTACTAGGACTGGTGGCACCGGGGAGCTGTTTTTT; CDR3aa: CASSTRTGGTGELFF
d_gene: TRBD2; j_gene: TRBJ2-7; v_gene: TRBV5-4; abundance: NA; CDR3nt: TGTGCCAGCAGCTCGACGGCGAGCGGGATTCGGTACGAGCAGTACTTC; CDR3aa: CASSSTASGIRYEQYF